The source of this T cell receptor beta chain is a study of T cell repertoires in cytomegalovirus infection. About the research overall: Indicated by public TCR beta signatures were CMV infection and matching HLA type. The study's findings and limits: CMV carriers with the relevant HLA were identified by cumulative public TCR beta family frequency. CMV-specific TCR beta clonotypes restricted by HLA-C were the ones dominating the ex vivo response.

CDR1 is SGHNT, CDR2 YENEEA, per germline. Trimming took off 5 bases at V and 0 bases at J, with 15 bases between the two ends. The CDR3 has 16 residues. This clonotype was counted many times. Its target is unknown. TCRdb passed the reads through MiXCR, listing each CDR3 protein once. Here the sample spans hundreds of thousands of distinct CDR3 sequences, roughly 15% being singletons. This chain connects TRBV11-3 to TRBJ2-3; tentative D call: TRBD1 (6 bases). Material for sequencing was PBMCs. The receptor was derived from a human donor in good health (CMV status not recorded). Some clones in this sample may be carry-over from other donors' samples. The CDR3, as DNA: TGTGCCAGCAGCACAGGGCTGGACGCTAGCACAGATACGCAGTATTTT. It is translated as CASSTGLDASTDTQYF.